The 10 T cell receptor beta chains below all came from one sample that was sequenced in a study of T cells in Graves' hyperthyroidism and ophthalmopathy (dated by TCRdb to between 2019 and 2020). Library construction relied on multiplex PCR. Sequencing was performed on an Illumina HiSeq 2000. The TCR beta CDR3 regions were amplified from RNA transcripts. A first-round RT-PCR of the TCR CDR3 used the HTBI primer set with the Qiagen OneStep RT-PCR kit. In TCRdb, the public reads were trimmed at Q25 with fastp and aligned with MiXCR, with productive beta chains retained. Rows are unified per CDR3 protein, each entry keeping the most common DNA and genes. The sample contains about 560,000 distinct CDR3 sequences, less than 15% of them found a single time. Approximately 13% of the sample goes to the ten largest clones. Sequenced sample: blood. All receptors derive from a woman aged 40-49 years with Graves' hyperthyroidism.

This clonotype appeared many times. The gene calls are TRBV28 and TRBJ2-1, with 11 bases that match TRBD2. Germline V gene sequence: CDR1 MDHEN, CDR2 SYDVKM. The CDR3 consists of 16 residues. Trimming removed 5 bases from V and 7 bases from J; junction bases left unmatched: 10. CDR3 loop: CASSPSLAGVGNEQFF. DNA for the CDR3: TGTGCCAGCAGTCCCTCACTAGCGGGAGTCGGTAATGAGCAGTTCTTC.

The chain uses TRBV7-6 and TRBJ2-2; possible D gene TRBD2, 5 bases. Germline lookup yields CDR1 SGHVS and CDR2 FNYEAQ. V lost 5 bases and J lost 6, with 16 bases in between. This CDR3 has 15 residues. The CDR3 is CASSASTLGAGELFF. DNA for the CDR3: TGTGCCAGCAGCGCCTCTACCCTCGGGGCCGGGGAGCTGTTTTTT.

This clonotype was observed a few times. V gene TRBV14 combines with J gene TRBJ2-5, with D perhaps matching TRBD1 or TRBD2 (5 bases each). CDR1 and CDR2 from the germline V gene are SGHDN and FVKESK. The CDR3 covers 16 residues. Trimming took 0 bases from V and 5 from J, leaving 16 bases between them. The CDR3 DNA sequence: TGTGCCAGCAGCCAAGATCGGGGCCTTAAAGGGGAGACCCAGTACTTC. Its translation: CASSQDRGLKGETQYF.

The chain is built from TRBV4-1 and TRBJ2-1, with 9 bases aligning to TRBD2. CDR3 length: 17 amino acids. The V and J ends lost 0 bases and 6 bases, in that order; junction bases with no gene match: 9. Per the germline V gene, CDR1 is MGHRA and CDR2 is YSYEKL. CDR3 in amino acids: CASSQEFLAGRGNEQFF. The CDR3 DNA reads TGCGCCAGCAGCCAAGAATTCCTAGCGGGAAGGGGCAATGAGCAGTTCTTC.

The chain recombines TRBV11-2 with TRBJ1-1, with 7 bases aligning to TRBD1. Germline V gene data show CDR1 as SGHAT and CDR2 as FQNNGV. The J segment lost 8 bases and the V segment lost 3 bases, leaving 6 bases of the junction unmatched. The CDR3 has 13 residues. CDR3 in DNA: TGTGCCAGCAGCTTGGGACAGATCGCGGAAGCTTTCTTT. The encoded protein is CASSLGQIAEAFF.

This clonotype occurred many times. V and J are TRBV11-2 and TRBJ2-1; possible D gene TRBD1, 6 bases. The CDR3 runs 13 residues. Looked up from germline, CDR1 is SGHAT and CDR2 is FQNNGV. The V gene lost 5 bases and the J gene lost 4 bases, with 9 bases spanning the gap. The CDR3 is CASSAGQYNEQFF. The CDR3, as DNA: TGTGCCAGCAGCGCCGGACAGTACAATGAGCAGTTCTTC.

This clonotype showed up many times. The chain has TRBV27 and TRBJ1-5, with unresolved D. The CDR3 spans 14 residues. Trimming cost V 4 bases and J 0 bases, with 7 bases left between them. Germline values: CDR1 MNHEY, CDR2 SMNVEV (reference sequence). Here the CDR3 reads CASSSAYSNQPQHF. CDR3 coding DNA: TGTGCCAGCAGTTCCGCCTATAGCAATCAGCCCCAGCATTTT.

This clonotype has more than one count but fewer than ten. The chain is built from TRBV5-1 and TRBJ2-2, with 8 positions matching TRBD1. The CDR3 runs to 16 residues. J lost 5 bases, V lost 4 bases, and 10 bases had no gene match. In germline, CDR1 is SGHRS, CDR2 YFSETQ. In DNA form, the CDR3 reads TGCGCCAGCAGCCCCAAGACAGGGGTTGGAACCGGGGAGCTGTTTTTT. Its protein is CASSPKTGVGTGELFF.

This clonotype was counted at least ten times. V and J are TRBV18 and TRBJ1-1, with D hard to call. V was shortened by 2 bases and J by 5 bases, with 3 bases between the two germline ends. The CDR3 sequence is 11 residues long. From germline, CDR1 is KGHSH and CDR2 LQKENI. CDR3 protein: CASSPETEAFF. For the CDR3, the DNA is TGTGCCAGCTCACCAGAGACTGAAGCTTTCTTT.

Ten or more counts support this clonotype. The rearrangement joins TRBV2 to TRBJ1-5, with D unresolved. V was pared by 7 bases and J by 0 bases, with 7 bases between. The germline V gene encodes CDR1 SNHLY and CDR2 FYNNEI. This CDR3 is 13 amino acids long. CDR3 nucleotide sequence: TGTGCCAGCACCGACAATAGCAATCAGCCCCAGCATTTT. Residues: CASTDNSNQPQHF.